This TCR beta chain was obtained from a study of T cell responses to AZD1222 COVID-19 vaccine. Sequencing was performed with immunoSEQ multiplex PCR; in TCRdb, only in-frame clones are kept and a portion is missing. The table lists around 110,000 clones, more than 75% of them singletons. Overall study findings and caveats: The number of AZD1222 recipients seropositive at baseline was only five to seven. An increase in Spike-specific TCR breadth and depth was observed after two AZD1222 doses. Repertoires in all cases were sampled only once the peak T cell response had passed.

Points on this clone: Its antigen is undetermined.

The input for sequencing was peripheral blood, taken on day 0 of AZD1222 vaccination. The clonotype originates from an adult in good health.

CDR3 in DNA: TGTGCCAGCAGTTTTTACGGGGACACTGAAGCTTTCTTT. It specifies CASSFYGDTEAFF. The gene calls are TRBV27 and TRBJ1-1, with no clear D. Per the germline V gene, CDR1 is MNHEY and CDR2 is SMNVEV (reference sequence). The V end was cut by 3 bases, the J end by 3 bases, with 8 bases between. The CDR3 runs to 13 residues.